The present T cell receptor (beta chain) was sequenced within a study of OX40 agonist ivuxolimab in advanced cancers. Study-wide background: The dose-escalation group included hepatocellular carcinoma, melanoma, renal cell carcinoma and head and neck cancer. Patients were around 83% male with ages roughly 20 to 85, mean about 65.

Measured with immunoSEQ multiplex PCR; TCRdb has only the in-frame clones, and not every one. The table has roughly 97,000 clones, roughly 90% seen once; the top ten hold roughly 0.79%. From germline, CDR1 is SGHRS and CDR2 YFSETQ. This CDR3 region has 13 residues. V lost 4 bases and J lost 8, with 13 bases in between. This sequence originates from an adult with an advanced solid tumor such as melanoma, head and neck, liver or kidney cancer. Material: CD4+ or CD8+ T cells sorted from blood, obtained in a trial of the OX40 agonist ivuxolimab. This rearrangement joins TRBV5-1 to TRBJ2-4; D not resolved. In nucleotides, the CDR3 is TGCGCCAGCAGCCCCCAATCCGCGGACATTCAGTACTTC. It encodes CASSPQSADIQYF.